These 14 T cell receptor beta chains share one sample of origin, sequenced in a study of siplizumab effects on memory and regulatory T cells. This table comes from immunoSEQ multiplex PCR, and its TCRdb copy is limited to in-frame clones, with some not included. This sample has some 100,000 clones, with 80% to 95% found just once. The sample was CD4+ T cells sorted from blood. Every receptor here comes from a human donor in good health. Some clones in this sample may be carry-over from other donors' samples.

The rearrangement joins TRBV2 to TRBJ2-7; tentatively, D is TRBD1 (5 bases). The V gene's germline CDR1 is SNHLY and CDR2 FYNNEI. CDR3 length: 16 residues. V was clipped by 1 base and J by 2 bases, with 15 bases between them. CDR3 sequence reads: CASSEGGAGIAYEQYF. Written as DNA, the CDR3 is TGTGCCAGCAGTGAAGGGGGTGCAGGGATCGCCTACGAGCAGTACTTC.

This chain joins TRBV2 and TRBJ2-2; TRBD2 aligns across 9 bases. Germline CDR1 reads SNHLY; CDR2 reads FYNNEI. The CDR3 runs to 14 residues. The J segment lost 4 bases and the V segment lost 6 bases, leaving 3 bases of the junction unmatched. Written as DNA, the CDR3 is TGTGCCAGCAGGCGGGAGGGAAGCACCGGGGAGCTGTTTTTT. As protein: CASRREGSTGELFF.

The gene calls are TRBV7-2 and TRBJ2-3; 11 bases are shared with TRBD2. This CDR3 comprises 18 residues. Losses at the gene ends were 2 bases for V and 5 bases for J; bases not matched to a gene: 12. Germline loops: CDR1 SGHTA, CDR2 FQGNSA. CDR3 region: CASSLRLAGSGIEDTQYF. CDR3 nucleotides: TGTGCCAGCAGCTTACGACTAGCGGGAAGTGGTATTGAAGATACGCAGTATTTT.

The chain joins TRBV11-3 to TRBJ1-3; no firm D call. V was pared by 5 bases and J by 1 base, with 6 bases between. The CDR3 loop spans 13 amino acids. Germline V gene sequence: CDR1 SGHNT, CDR2 YENEEA. The CDR3: CASSTGSGNTIYF. As DNA, the CDR3 is TGTGCCAGCAGCACCGGATCTGGAAACACCATATATTTT.

The chain carries TRBV10-3 and TRBJ1-2, with D uncertain. The CDR3 extends over 15 amino acids. The V gene's germline CDR1 is ENHRY and CDR2 SYGVKD. The V end lost 6 bases, the J end lost 1 base, and 15 bases lay between the germline ends. The CDR3 region has the DNA TGTGCCATCAGCGTACCCCGATGGGATAACTATGGCTACACCTTC. Protein sequence: CAISVPRWDNYGYTF.

The chain couples TRBV7-9 to TRBJ2-7; tentatively, D is TRBD1 (5 bases). The V gene's germline CDR1 is SEHNR and CDR2 FQNEAQ (reference sequence). V was cut by 11 bases and J by 2 bases, with 16 bases left in between. The CDR3 loop spans 13 amino acids. The CDR3 nucleotides are TGTGCCTCAAAAGGGGATGGAACCTACGAGCAGTACTTC. It codes for CASKGDGTYEQYF.

The chain has TRBV5-6 and TRBJ2-5, with 8 bases matching TRBD1. Per the germline V gene, CDR1 is SGHDT and CDR2 is YYEEEE. The CDR3 extends over 13 amino acids. The ends lost 4 bases at V and 2 bases at J; junction bases unmatched: 1. CDR3 sequence reads: CASSRDRQETQYF. CDR3 nucleotides: TGTGCCAGCAGCCGGGACAGGCAAGAGACCCAGTACTTC.

This chain links TRBV6-1 with TRBJ2-2; weak D call: TRBD2 (7 bases). The germline V and J ends were trimmed by 4 bases and 4 bases, with 28 bases remaining between them. The CDR3 is made up of 20 amino acids. Germline CDR1 MNHNS, CDR2 SASEGT. CDR3 DNA: TGTGCCAGCAGTGCTCGGGGGGCGCCGGGCGGCGGCCTGACCACCGGGGAGCTGTTTTTT. It yields the protein CASSARGAPGGGLTTGELFF.

This chain links TRBV9 with TRBJ2-1, with 9 positions matching TRBD2. CDR1 is SGDLS and CDR2 is YYNGEE in the germline V gene. Unmatched junction bases numbered 12, after V lost 3 bases and J lost 2 bases. The CDR3 consists of 18 residues. CDR3 in amino acids: CASSAAGLAIDPYNEQFF. The CDR3 DNA is TGTGCCAGCAGCGCGGCCGGACTAGCGATTGATCCCTACAATGAGCAGTTCTTC.

The rearrangement uses TRBV7-2 and TRBJ1-4; D unresolved. The CDR3 sequence is 14 residues long. V was trimmed by 3 bases and J by 5 bases, leaving 10 bases between them. Germline CDR1 and CDR2: SGHTA and FQGNSA. For the CDR3, the DNA is TGTGCCAGCAGCTTGAGTCAGGCAAATGAAAAACTGTTTTTT. Translation gives CASSLSQANEKLFF.

This clone is a singleton in its sample. This sequence joins TRBV18 and TRBJ1-6, with a weak D call TRBD1 (5 bases). Trimming stripped 5 bases from V and 9 bases from J, with 17 bases between. The length of the CDR3 is 15 residues. From germline, CDR1 is KGHSH and CDR2 LQKENI. CDR3 amino acids: CASSSSPRGGSPLHF. CDR3 nucleotide sequence: TGTGCCAGCTCATCAAGCCCTCGGGGGGGTTCACCCCTCCACTTT.

V usage is TRBV6-5 and J usage is TRBJ2-2; no reliable D call. The V and J ends lost 5 bases and 3 bases respectively, with 10 bases between them. Germline V lookup: CDR1 MNHEY, CDR2 SVGAGI. The CDR3 loop spans 14 amino acids. The DNA for the CDR3 is TGTGCCAGCAGTCCGCCTCGTTACACCGGGGAGCTGTTTTTT. Translated: CASSPPRYTGELFF.

The DNA of the CDR3 is TGTGCCAGTAGTCCCCTCAGGGCAACTAATGAAAAACTGTTTTTT. This translates into CASSPLRATNEKLFF. The chain carries TRBV19 and TRBJ1-4, with D possibly being TRBD1 (5 bases). CDR3 length: 15 residues. Trimming took off 5 bases at V and 0 bases at J, with 10 bases between the two ends. Germline loops: CDR1 LNHDA, CDR2 SQIVND (reference sequence).

The chain combines TRBV14 with TRBJ2-7; D remains ambiguous. The CDR3 runs 12 residues. Trimming stripped 4 bases from V and 6 bases from J, with 10 bases between. Germline CDR1 is SGHDN and CDR2 is FVKESK. CDR3 in amino acids: CASSPTMIEQYF. The CDR3 DNA is TGTGCCAGCAGCCCAACTATGATCGAGCAGTACTTC.